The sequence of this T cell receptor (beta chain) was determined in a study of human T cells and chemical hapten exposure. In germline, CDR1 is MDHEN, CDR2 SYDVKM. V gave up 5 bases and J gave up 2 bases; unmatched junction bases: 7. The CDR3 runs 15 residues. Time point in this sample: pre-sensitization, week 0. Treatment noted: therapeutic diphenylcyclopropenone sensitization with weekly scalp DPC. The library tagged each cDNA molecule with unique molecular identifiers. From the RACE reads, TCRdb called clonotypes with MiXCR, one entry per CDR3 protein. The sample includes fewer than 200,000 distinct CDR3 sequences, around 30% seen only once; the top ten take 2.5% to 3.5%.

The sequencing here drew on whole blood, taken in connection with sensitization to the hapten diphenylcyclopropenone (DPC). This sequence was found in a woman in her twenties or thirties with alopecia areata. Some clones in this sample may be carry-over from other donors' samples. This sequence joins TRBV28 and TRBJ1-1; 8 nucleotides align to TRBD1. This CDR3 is CASSTYRGKNTEAFF. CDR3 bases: TGTGCCAGCAGTACATACAGGGGGAAAAACACTGAAGCTTTCTTT.